The 30 T cell receptor beta chains below come from one sample, sequenced in a study of CD8 T cells in ankylosing spondylitis. TCRdb passed the 5' RACE reads through MiXCR, listing each CDR3 protein once. This sample has around 210,000 distinct CDR3 sequences; 8% to 9% occur once, and the top ten carry approximately 4.8%. Sequenced sample: blood, either unsorted or a sorted T cell fraction (not recorded which). These receptors all stem from a female donor with ankylosing spondylitis or in good health (not recorded which).

To note about this clonotype: A much larger clone differs from this one at a single base, so this may be a read error. The chain recombines TRBV4-3 with TRBJ2-3; D uncertain. Germline V gene data show CDR1 as LGHNA and CDR2 as YSLEER. The length of the CDR3 is 17 residues. V gave up 0 bases and J gave up 2 bases, with 15 bases separating them. CDR3 sequence reads: CASSQEVQSALTDTQYF. The DNA of the CDR3 is TGCGCCAGCAGCCAAGAGGTCCAGTCTGCCCTCACAGATACGCAGTATTTT.

The sample holds many counts of this clonotype. The J gene is TRBJ2-3, the V gene TRBV7-8; 13 nucleotides line up with TRBD2. In germline, CDR1 is SGHVS, CDR2 FQNEAQ. Germline trimming cut 5 bases from V and 6 bases from J; bases unmatched to any gene: 5. The CDR3 contains 15 residues. CDR3 region: CASSLGTSGMDTQYF. The CDR3 DNA reads TGTGCCAGCAGCCTTGGGACTAGCGGGATGGATACGCAGTATTTT. The whole variable domain, filled in from reference TRBV7-8 and TRBJ2-3, reads GAGVSQSPRYKVAKRGQDVALRCDPISGHVSLFWYQQALGQGPEFLTYFQNEAQLDKSGLPSDRFFAERPEGSVSTLKIQRTQQEDSAVYLCASSLGTSGMDTQYFGPGTRLTVL.

This clonotype was recorded at least ten times. The chain has TRBV6-2 or TRBV6-3 and TRBJ2-1; TRBD2 is a possible D gene (5 bases). V dropped 6 bases and J dropped 0 bases, with 15 bases sitting between them. CDR1 is MNHEY, CDR2 SVGEGT, per germline. The CDR3 has 16 residues. The CDR3 bases are TGTGCCAGCAGCCCTCGGGGTACCCACTCCTACAATGAGCAGTTCTTC. Its protein is CASSPRGTHSYNEQFF.

This clonotype has ten or more counts. The chain recombines TRBV6-6 with TRBJ2-5, with D perhaps being TRBD1 or TRBD2 (5 bases each). V was shortened by 6 bases and J by 3 bases, with 11 bases between the two germline ends. The CDR3 has 13 amino acids. CDR1 is MNHNY, CDR2 SVGAGI, per germline (reference sequence). The CDR3 reads CASRDLGEETQYF. As DNA, the CDR3 is TGTGCCAGCAGAGACCTGGGGGAAGAGACCCAGTACTTC.

This clonotype was recorded at least ten times. The chain employs TRBV19 and TRBJ1-1; D possibly corresponds to TRBD1 (5 bases). The CDR3 runs to 14 residues. V lost 1 base and J lost 1, with 7 bases in between. Germline CDR1 LNHDA, CDR2 SQIVND (reference sequence). The CDR3 loop is CASSIGGENTEAFF. DNA for the CDR3: TGTGCCAGTAGTATAGGAGGGGAGAACACTGAAGCTTTCTTT.

This clonotype was picked up many times. The chain joins TRBV28 to TRBJ2-2; D is undetermined. Germline values: CDR1 MDHEN, CDR2 SYDVKM. This CDR3 has 12 amino acids. V lost 3 bases to trimming and J lost 8 bases, with 7 bases between them. DNA for the CDR3: TGTGCCAGCAGTTTTTCGGGTGGGGAGCTGTTTTTT. Translation gives CASSFSGGELFF.

This clonotype occurred many times. The rearrangement joins TRBV4-2 to TRBJ1-1; D remains unclear. V was clipped by 0 bases and J by 4 bases, with 12 bases between them. This CDR3 has 15 residues. CDR1 and CDR2 from the germline V gene are LGHNA and YNFKEQ. The CDR3 is CASSQEGAAGTEAFF. The CDR3, as DNA: TGTGCCAGCAGCCAAGAGGGCGCCGCGGGCACTGAAGCTTTCTTT.

In this sample, this clonotype turned up many times. The CDR3 reads CASSLGGRPNTEAFF. CDR3 bases: TGCGCCAGCAGCTTGGGGGGACGGCCGAACACTGAAGCTTTCTTT. This rearrangement joins TRBV5-1 to TRBJ1-1; D perhaps matches TRBD1 (5 bases). This CDR3 has 15 amino acids. With 0 bases removed from V and 1 base from J, the gap between germline ends came to 10 bases. CDR1 SGHRS and CDR2 YFSETQ come from the germline V gene.

The table lists this clonotype with a few counts. The rearrangement links TRBV25-1 to TRBJ2-7; a possible D gene is TRBD1 (6 bases). From germline, CDR1 is MGHDK and CDR2 SYGVNS. The CDR3 covers 15 residues. V shed 10 bases and J shed 0 bases, with 19 bases lying between them. CDR3 sequence (DNA): TGTGCCACAGAGTCACCGGGACATTTCTCCTACGAGCAGTACTTC. Its protein is CATESPGHFSYEQYF.

This clonotype was picked up many times. The V gene is TRBV28, the J gene TRBJ2-7; 7 bases match TRBD2. Germline loops: CDR1 MDHEN, CDR2 SYDVKM. This CDR3 is built from 15 residues. V shed 3 bases and J 5 bases; nucleotides not matched to a gene: 10. The CDR3 DNA follows: TGTGCCAGCAGTTTTCGGCGGGAGAGGATCGACGAGCAGTACTTC. Residues: CASSFRRERIDEQYF.

V and J are TRBV20-1 and TRBJ1-2, with D possibly matching TRBD1 (6 bases). This CDR3 spans 15 amino acids. Per germline, CDR1 DFQATT and CDR2 SNEGSKA (reference sequence). V shed 2 bases and J shed 3 bases, with 16 bases lying between them. The CDR3 coding sequence is TGCAGTGCTAGACCCCAGGCAGGGGCCCACTATGGCTACACCTTC. It translates to CSARPQAGAHYGYTF.

The rearrangement uses TRBV7-2 and TRBJ2-2; D is unclear. The CDR3 spans 14 residues. Germline V gives CDR1 SGHTA, CDR2 FQGNSA. Trimming stripped 7 bases from V and 8 bases from J, with 17 bases between. CDR3 in amino acids: CASTLLRAEGELFF. CDR3 DNA sequence: TGTGCCAGCACCCTCCTAAGGGCCGAAGGGGAGCTGTTTTTT.

This clonotype was seen many times. The rearrangement joins TRBV12-3 or TRBV12-4 to TRBJ2-7; 8 bases fit TRBD2. V dropped 3 bases and J dropped 0; count of bases not matched to a gene: 7. This CDR3 is 16 amino acids long. The CDR3 spells CASSFGIAGSSYEQYF. The CDR3 bases are TGTGCCAGCAGTTTCGGGATAGCGGGAAGCTCCTACGAGCAGTACTTC.

This clonotype was seen ten or more times. J is TRBJ1-1 and V is TRBV18; 7 positions agree with TRBD1. The junction had 7 bases not matched to a gene; V was cut back by 0 bases and J by 3 bases. The CDR3 contains 16 residues. Germline assignment: CDR1 KGHSH and CDR2 LQKENI. This chain's CDR3 is CASSPPATGRDTEAFF. The CDR3 DNA sequence: TGTGCCAGCTCACCACCCGCGACAGGGCGCGACACTGAAGCTTTCTTT.

This clonotype was seen at least ten times. The chain is built from TRBV5-1 and TRBJ1-1, with D tentatively TRBD1 (6 bases). V was trimmed by 0 bases and J by 0 bases, leaving 12 bases between them. The V gene's germline CDR1 is SGHRS and CDR2 YFSETQ. This CDR3 comprises 16 residues. CDR3 in DNA: TGCGCCAGCAGCTTGGCCGGGGGGGCCCTGAACACTGAAGCTTTCTTT. Translating gives CASSLAGGALNTEAFF.

In its sample, this clonotype was seen a few times. The chain carries TRBV7-9 and TRBJ1-2; tentative D call: TRBD1 (5 bases). Germline values: CDR1 SEHNR, CDR2 FQNEAQ (reference sequence). V was cut by 0 bases and J by 4 bases, with 12 bases left in between. CDR3 length equals 15 residues. The CDR3 region has the DNA TGTGCCAGCAGCTTAGCGAACGACAGTCCCTATGGCTACACCTTC. Protein sequence: CASSLANDSPYGYTF.

This clonotype was seen more than once but under ten times. The chain joins TRBV11-2 to TRBJ2-7; 12 nucleotides match TRBD2. This CDR3 spans 18 amino acids. Germline assignment: CDR1 SGHAT and CDR2 FQNNGV. The trim removed 5 bases at V and 4 bases at J, leaving 15 bases unmatched. CDR3 bases: TGTGCCAGCAGCCCCGACGGACTAGCGGGACTTTGGAAGTACGAGCAGTACTTC. This sequence encodes CASSPDGLAGLWKYEQYF. Full variable domain (remainder filled in from reference TRBV11-2 and TRBJ2-7): EAGVAQSPRYKIIEKRQSVAFWCNPISGHATLYWYQQILGQGPKLLIQFQNNGVVDDSQLPKDRFSAERLKGVDSTLKIQPAKLEDSAVYLCASSPDGLAGLWKYEQYFGPGTRLTVT.

This clonotype was seen many times. The CDR3, as DNA: TGTGCCAGCCTGCGGGAAACATACAATGAGCAGTTCTTC. The encoded protein is CASLRETYNEQFF. This chain links TRBV6-6 with TRBJ2-1; D is perhaps TRBD2 (6 bases). Trimming took 8 bases from V and 4 from J, leaving 12 bases between them. CDR3 size: 13 residues. Germline V lookup: CDR1 MNHNY, CDR2 SVGAGI (reference sequence).

This clonotype was counted at least ten times. This chain links TRBV12-3 or TRBV12-4 with TRBJ2-2; D gene uncertain. V gave up 3 bases and J gave up 9 bases, with 8 bases separating them. The CDR3 sequence is 12 residues long. The CDR3 here is CASSLRIRELFF. CDR3 DNA sequence: TGTGCCAGCAGTTTGAGAATCCGGGAGCTGTTTTTT.

This clonotype was observed a few times. The chain couples TRBV29-1 to TRBJ2-4; D gene uncertain. The CDR3 has 13 amino acids. The germline V gene encodes CDR1 SQVTM and CDR2 ANQGSEA. Trimming left V 6 bases short and J 1 base short, with 10 bases between. CDR3 protein: CSVRLLAKNIQYF. For the CDR3, the DNA is TGCAGCGTGCGGCTCCTCGCCAAAAACATTCAGTACTTC.

This clonotype was counted at least ten times. The chain combines TRBV3-2 with TRBJ2-2; TRBD1 is taken as the D call from the table, unchecked against the DNA. TRBV3-2 is given as a pseudogene. This CDR3 has 13 amino acids. CDR3 loop: CASSPGAVLELFF. CDR3 sequence (DNA): TGTGCCAGCAGCCCCGGGGCGGTTTTGGAGCTGTTTTTT.

The sample holds many counts of this clonotype. The V gene is TRBV6-2 or TRBV6-3, the J gene TRBJ1-1; no reliable D call. The germline CDR1 and CDR2 sequences are MNHEY and SVGEGT. The CDR3 spans 14 residues. V was cut by 2 bases and J by 1 base, with 8 bases left in between. CDR3 region: CASSYPKANTEAFF. CDR3 DNA sequence: TGTGCCAGCAGTTACCCCAAGGCGAACACTGAAGCTTTCTTT.

Many counts were recorded for this clonotype. J is TRBJ2-5 and V is TRBV3-1; D is perhaps TRBD2 (6 bases). The V gene lost 5 bases and the J gene lost 4 bases, with 17 bases spanning the gap. This CDR3 spans 15 amino acids. From germline, CDR1 is LGHDT and CDR2 YNNKEL (reference sequence). CDR3 region: CASSDRRGRRETQYF. The CDR3 DNA reads TGTGCCAGCAGCGACCGGCGGGGAAGGCGAGAGACCCAGTACTTC.

The CDR3 DNA follows: TGTGCCACCAGTGATTTGAGGGGAGGTTATGAGAATACGCAGTATTTT. Its translation is CATSDLRGGYENTQYF. The chain couples TRBV24-1 to TRBJ2-3, with TRBD2 as a possible D gene (6 bases). CDR1 is KGHDR and CDR2 is SFDVKD in the germline V gene. Trimming cost V 0 bases and J 7 bases, with 16 bases left between them. The CDR3 has 16 residues.

As concerns this clonotype: One junction end does not reproduce the germline sequence, and a read error may be involved. The V call is TRBV7-9, the J call TRBJ2-1, with D possibly TRBD2 on 6 matching bases. The germline gives CDR1 SEHNR, CDR2 FQNEAQ (reference sequence). CDR3 length: 15 residues. CDR3 region: CTSSFSGTSYNEQFF. CDR3 nucleotide sequence: TGTACCAGCAGCTTTAGCGGTACGTCCTACAATGAGCAGTTCTTC.

In its sample, this clonotype was seen many times. The chain combines TRBV7-2 with TRBJ1-5; 7 bases map to TRBD1. V lost 5 bases to trimming and J lost 7 bases; unmatched junction nucleotides: 5. CDR3 length equals 13 residues. The germline V gene has CDR1 SGHTA and CDR2 FQGNSA. CDR3 amino acids: CASSPPGGQPQHF. The CDR3 nucleotides read TGTGCCAGCAGCCCACCAGGGGGGCAGCCCCAGCATTTT.

This clonotype was recorded many times. The rearrangement links TRBV7-9 to TRBJ1-1; D is uncertain. V was cut by 5 bases and J by 3 bases, with 10 bases left in between. CDR3 length: 13 residues. Germline-derived CDR1 and CDR2 are SEHNR and FQNEAQ (reference sequence). The chain's CDR3 is CASSLPTHTEAFF. In DNA, the CDR3 is TGTGCCAGCAGCCTTCCAACGCACACTGAAGCTTTCTTT.

This clonotype was found many times. The chain combines TRBV5-1 with TRBJ2-7; D is perhaps TRBD1 (6 bases). Germline V gives CDR1 SGHRS, CDR2 YFSETQ. Between the trimmed V and J ends, which lost 4 bases and 5 bases, there was a span of 13 bases. The length of the CDR3 is 13 residues. CDR3 nucleotide sequence: TGCGCCAGCAGCGACGGGACAAGGGACGAGCAGTACTTC. Its translation is CASSDGTRDEQYF.

This clonotype was observed many times. The chain links TRBV29-1 to TRBJ2-5, with 9 bases matching TRBD1. V trimming: 8 bases; J trimming: 4 bases; junction bases outside the gene matches: 8. This CDR3 has 13 amino acids. The germline gives CDR1 SQVTM, CDR2 ANQGSEA. This chain's CDR3 is CSTRDRVAETQYF. The CDR3 DNA follows: TGCAGCACCCGGGACAGGGTAGCAGAGACCCAGTACTTC.

This clonotype was observed a few times. The J gene is TRBJ1-1, the V gene TRBV12-3 or TRBV12-4; a weak D match, TRBD1 (5 bases). The CDR3 extends over 14 amino acids. The V gene lost 3 bases and the J gene lost 1 base, with 9 bases spanning the gap. The CDR3 DNA is TGTGCCAGCAGTTTTTGGGGGGGGAACACTGAAGCTTTCTTT. Its translation is CASSFWGGNTEAFF.